This T cell receptor (beta chain) appears in the sequencing data of a study of T cells in Graves' hyperthyroidism and ophthalmopathy. CDR3 size: 15 residues. V was pared by 1 base and J by 6 bases, with 13 bases between. In germline, CDR1 is DFQATT, CDR2 SNEGSKA (reference sequence). TCR beta CDR3 sequences were amplified from RNA transcripts. HTBI primers were used for first-round RT-PCR of the TCR CDR3. Each CDR3 protein gets one entry after TCRdb re-called the multiplex PCR reads with MiXCR. The table shows about 130,000 distinct CDR3 sequences, with 22% occurring only once. The sample was blood. The receptor was isolated from a woman aged 45-65 years with Graves' hyperthyroidism that later progressed to Graves' ophthalmopathy. V usage is TRBV20-1 and J usage is TRBJ1-6, with unresolved D. The CDR3 is CSARVGNSPNSPLHF. As DNA, the CDR3 is TGCAGTGCTAGAGTGGGGAACAGCCCTAATTCACCCCTCCACTTT.